The 32 T cell receptor beta chains in this list originate from one sample, sequenced in a study of cytomegalovirus exposure and HLA in healthy donors (dated by TCRdb to 2015 to 2018). The protocol used for the library was the immunoSEQ multiplex PCR assay. For the multiplex PCR, a mixture combining 60 forward primers for TCR Vbeta segments and 13 reverse primers for TCR Jbeta segments was used. Drawn from immuneACCESS, this table holds only the in-frame rearrangements with V and J called that TCRdb kept. Clones are partly lost; checked studies trace under half to an unresolved V gene and leave the rest unexplained. The sample yields about 190,000 clones; 80% to 85% were counted once. The top ten clonotypes cover roughly 1.6% of the sample. The source material was PBMCs. The receptors here all came from a woman aged 18-29 years in good health and CMV-seronegative.

V is TRBV7-2 and J is TRBJ2-2; D gene uncertain. The V end was cut by 5 bases, the J end by 1 base, with 5 bases between. The germline CDR1 and CDR2 sequences are SGHTA and FQGNSA. This CDR3 spans 13 amino acids. CDR3 sequence reads: CASSLRNTGELFF. The CDR3 nucleotides read TGTGCCAGCAGCCTCAGGAACACCGGGGAGCTGTTTTTT.

Concerning this clone: Germline is not matched at one junction end, which may reflect a read error. The chain combines TRBV18 with TRBJ1-1; 9 positions agree with TRBD1. CDR1 KGHSH and CDR2 LQKENI come from the germline V gene. The CDR3 extends over 14 amino acids. CDR3 region: CASSGTGLKTEAFF. In DNA, the CDR3 is TGTGCCAGCTCAGGGACAGGGTTGAAGACTGAAGCTTTCTTT.

V gene TRBV5-5 combines with J gene TRBJ2-1, with 10 bases fitting TRBD1. Trimming took 2 bases from V and 7 from J; bases not matched to a gene: 6. Germline loops: CDR1 SGHKS, CDR2 YYEKEE (reference sequence). This CDR3 has 15 residues. Written as DNA, the CDR3 is TGTGCCAGCAGCTTAGGGACAGGGGTTTCGAATGAGCAGTTCTTC. This sequence encodes CASSLGTGVSNEQFF. Looking up the rest from reference TRBV5-5 and TRBJ2-1 gives the full variable domain: DAGVTQSPTHLIKTRGQQVTLRCSPISGHKSVSWYQQVLGQGPQFIFQYYEKEERGRGNFPDRFSARQFPNYSSELNVNALLLGDSALYLCASSLGTGVSNEQFFGPGTRLTVL.

The chain joins TRBV29-1 to TRBJ2-1, with TRBD2 matching 8 bases. V lost 0 bases, J lost 4 bases, and 11 bases stayed unmatched. The CDR3 is 17 amino acids. Germline V gives CDR1 SQVTM, CDR2 ANQGSEA. The CDR3 region has the DNA TGCAGCGTTGAAGAGGGCTGGGAGCGGGGGTTGTACAATGAGCAGTTCTTC. Its protein product is CSVEEGWERGLYNEQFF.

This clone has a handful of counts. CDR3: CASSAREYTTNEKLFF. DNA of the CDR3: TGTGCCAGTAGTGCCCGGGAATATACAACTAATGAAAAACTGTTTTTT. This chain connects TRBV19 to TRBJ1-4; no clear D gene. This CDR3 has 16 amino acids. Germline V gene data show CDR1 as LNHDA and CDR2 as SQIVND (reference sequence). The V and J ends lost 5 bases and 0 bases respectively, with 13 bases between them.

The chain is built from TRBV19 and TRBJ2-2, with TRBD2 as a possible D gene (6 bases). The ends were cut back, 6 bases at V and 3 bases at J, with 17 bases in the middle. From germline, CDR1 is LNHDA and CDR2 SQIVND (reference sequence). This CDR3 has 16 residues. CDR3 nucleotides: TGTGCCAGTAGCCCCTCCGGGAGAAGGGACACCGGGGAGCTGTTTTTT. This translates into CASSPSGRRDTGELFF.

Only a few counts were recorded for this clone. The chain couples TRBV28 to TRBJ1-3; D gene ambiguous. This CDR3 contains 12 residues. The germline V gene has CDR1 MDHEN and CDR2 SYDVKM. Trimming removed 3 bases from V and 11 bases from J, with 11 bases in between. This chain's CDR3 is CASSLLSSAIYF. The CDR3 coding sequence is TGTGCCAGCAGTTTGTTGTCGTCCGCCATATATTTT.

The chain recombines TRBV10-1 with TRBJ1-2; D not resolved. The germline gives CDR1 WNHNN, CDR2 SYGVQD (reference sequence). Trimming left V 0 bases short and J 3 bases short, with 14 bases between. This CDR3 spans 16 amino acids. The CDR3, as DNA: TGCGCCAGCAGTGAGTCCAGGACTCCTATCCACTATGGCTACACCTTC. It translates to CASSESRTPIHYGYTF.

V and J are TRBV11-2 and TRBJ2-3; D possibly corresponds to TRBD1 (6 bases). With 2 bases removed from V and 0 bases from J, the gap between germline ends came to 12 bases. The CDR3 is 16 residues long. Germline CDR1 SGHAT, CDR2 FQNNGV. CDR3 in amino acids: CASSLTGRTSTDTQYF. The CDR3 bases are TGTGCCAGCAGCTTAACAGGGCGGACAAGCACAGATACGCAGTATTTT.

The chain recombines TRBV10-3 with TRBJ2-3; possible D gene TRBD1, 5 bases. CDR3 length: 14 amino acids. V was clipped by 8 bases and J by 2 bases, with 14 bases between them. The germline V gene encodes CDR1 ENHRY and CDR2 SYGVKD. The CDR3, as DNA: TGTGCCATCTCTCTTTCGGACATCACAGATACGCAGTATTTT. Translating gives CAISLSDITDTQYF.

The chain carries TRBV29-1 and TRBJ1-1, with D unresolved. Trimming took off 3 bases at V and 7 bases at J, with 9 bases between the two ends. The CDR3 is 11 residues long. CDR1 is SQVTM, CDR2 ANQGSEA, per germline. The CDR3 DNA reads as TGCAGCGTTGAGGAGGGATATGAAGCTTTCTTT. Translation: CSVEEGYEAFF. Based on the CDR3 plus reference TRBV29-1 and TRBJ1-1, the full variable domain is SAVISQKPSRDICQRGTSLTIQCQVDSQVTMMFWYRQQPGQSLTLIATANQGSEATYESGFVIDKFPISRPNLTFSTLTVSNMSPEDSSIYLCSVEEGYEAFFGQGTRLTVV.

CDR3 bases: TGTGCCAGCAGTGGGGCCAGGGGAACTGAAGCTTTCTTT. It specifies CASSGARGTEAFF. This rearrangement joins TRBV2 to TRBJ1-1, with D possibly TRBD1 on 6 matching bases. From germline, CDR1 is SNHLY and CDR2 FYNNEI. The CDR3 length is 13 residues. The V end was cut by 4 bases, the J end by 5 bases, with 11 bases between.

The V gene is TRBV5-1, the J gene TRBJ2-7, with no clear D. From germline, CDR1 is SGHRS and CDR2 YFSETQ. The V gene lost 6 bases and the J gene lost 5 bases, with 9 bases spanning the gap. The CDR3 runs 11 residues. The CDR3 sequence: CASNLGHEQYF. In nucleotides, the CDR3 is TGCGCCAGCAACCTGGGCCACGAGCAGTACTTC. Based on the CDR3 plus reference TRBV5-1 and TRBJ2-7, the full variable domain is KAGVTQTPRYLIKTRGQQVTLSCSPISGHRSVSWYQQTPGQGLQFLFEYFSETQRNKGNFPGRFSGRQFSNSRSEMNVSTLELGDSALYLCASNLGHEQYFGPGTRLTVT.

V usage is TRBV30 and J usage is TRBJ2-7; TRBD1 is a possible D gene (6 bases). V was clipped by 3 bases and J by 2 bases, with 11 bases between them. Germline CDR1 reads GTSNPN; CDR2 reads SVGIG (reference sequence). The CDR3 sequence is 13 residues long. In DNA form, the CDR3 reads TGTGCCTGGAGCCGGGACACCCCCTACGAGCAGTACTTC. This translates into CAWSRDTPYEQYF.

This clone has a handful of counts. The V and J genes are TRBV4-1 and TRBJ1-4; 9 nucleotides line up with TRBD1. This CDR3 has 18 amino acids. Germline values: CDR1 MGHRA, CDR2 YSYEKL. With 4 bases clipped from V and 8 bases from J, the junction kept 17 bases outside the gene matches. For the CDR3, the DNA is TGCGCCAGCAGCCGAGAGGGAGTTTGGACAGGGGCAGGCGAAAAACTGTTTTTT. Protein sequence: CASSREGVWTGAGEKLFF.

The V and J genes are TRBV9 and TRBJ2-1, with 11 positions matching TRBD2. Germline CDR1 is SGDLS and CDR2 is YYNGEE. V trimming: 3 bases; J trimming: 6 bases; junction bases outside the gene matches: 14. The CDR3 covers 18 residues. CDR3 DNA: TGTGCCAGCAGCGCGCCCATTTCACTAGCGGGAGTTAGCAATGAGCAGTTCTTC. Encoded protein: CASSAPISLAGVSNEQFF.

In this sample, this clone turned up once. The gene calls are TRBV23-1 and TRBJ2-3; 12 nucleotides align to TRBD2. TRBV23-1 counts as an open reading frame of uncertain function. CDR3 length: 19 residues. Unmatched junction bases numbered 11, after V lost 0 bases and J lost 4 bases. CDR3 in amino acids: CASSQSRASGRAGADTQYF. CDR3 nucleotides: TGCGCCAGCAGTCAATCGAGGGCTAGCGGGAGGGCCGGGGCAGATACGCAGTATTTT.

This clone has only one observation. The chain carries TRBV7-8 and TRBJ2-1; D is perhaps TRBD2 (6 bases). The CDR3 is made up of 16 amino acids. The germline V gene encodes CDR1 SGHVS and CDR2 FQNEAQ. V gave up 6 bases and J gave up 2 bases, with 17 bases separating them. Written as DNA, the CDR3 is TGTGCCAGCAGATATCTAGCGTTTTCGACCTACAATGAGCAGTTCTTC. Its protein product is CASRYLAFSTYNEQFF.

This chain connects TRBV7-9 to TRBJ1-1, with TRBD1 matching 7 bases. This CDR3 region has 16 residues. CDR1 is SEHNR, CDR2 FQNEAQ, per germline (reference sequence). With 5 bases clipped from V and 1 base from J, the junction kept 10 bases outside the gene matches. As DNA, the CDR3 is TGTGCCAGCAGCCATAATTTGGGACAGCCGAACACTGAAGCTTTCTTT. It yields the protein CASSHNLGQPNTEAFF.

This rearrangement joins TRBV4-3 to TRBJ1-1; D uncertain. Germline V gives CDR1 LGHNA, CDR2 YSLEER. Trimming pared 0 bases from V and 4 bases from J, leaving 12 bases between. This CDR3 is built from 15 residues. The CDR3 DNA follows: TGCGCCAGCAGCCAAGATGTGGCAGATCCCACTGAAGCTTTCTTT. It codes for CASSQDVADPTEAFF.

The rearrangement links TRBV2 to TRBJ2-2, with D possibly being TRBD2 (6 bases). This CDR3 is 19 amino acids long. Per the germline V gene, CDR1 is SNHLY and CDR2 is FYNNEI. Trimming left V 0 bases short and J 3 bases short, with 20 bases between. The CDR3 loop is CASSEAGGPAVRDTGELFF. In DNA form, the CDR3 reads TGTGCCAGCAGTGAAGCGGGGGGACCAGCTGTACGTGACACCGGGGAGCTGTTTTTT.

The J gene is TRBJ2-1, the V gene TRBV4-2, with 14 bases fitting TRBD2. Germline assignment: CDR1 LGHNA and CDR2 YNFKEQ. The CDR3 consists of 17 residues. The V and J ends lost 1 base and 8 bases, in that order; junction bases with no gene match: 7. CDR3 residues: CASSQAGTSGRSDEQFF. In DNA, the CDR3 is TGTGCCAGCAGCCAAGCCGGGACTAGCGGGAGATCCGATGAGCAGTTCTTC.

The chain carries TRBV7-9 and TRBJ1-4; D might be TRBD1 (5 bases). Trimming took 5 bases from V and 2 from J, leaving 15 bases between them. The V gene's germline CDR1 is SEHNR and CDR2 FQNEAQ (reference sequence). This CDR3 is built from 16 residues. CDR3 nucleotide sequence: TGTGCCAGCAGCCTGGACTTCCGGGGGACTAATGAAAAACTGTTTTTT. Its translation: CASSLDFRGTNEKLFF.

The chain combines TRBV30 with TRBJ2-1; 7 bases map to TRBD2. This CDR3 has 15 residues. Looked up from germline, CDR1 is GTSNPN and CDR2 is SVGIG (reference sequence). The V and J ends lost 2 bases and 8 bases, in that order; junction bases with no gene match: 12. The CDR3 loop reads CAWSPSAASGHEQFF. The CDR3 bases are TGTGCCTGGAGTCCATCCGCGGCTAGCGGCCATGAGCAGTTCTTC.

CDR3 region: CASGPGQGYEQYV. The CDR3 DNA reads TGTGCCAGCGGCCCGGGACAAGGCTACGAGCAGTACGTC. This sequence joins TRBV27 and TRBJ2-7; tentatively, D is TRBD1 (6 bases). CDR3 size: 13 residues. In germline, CDR1 is MNHEY, CDR2 SMNVEV (reference sequence). V was clipped by 8 bases and J by 3 bases, with 14 bases between them.

The rearrangement uses TRBV5-1 and TRBJ1-2; TRBD1 matches at 8 bases. Looked up from germline, CDR1 is SGHRS and CDR2 is YFSETQ. Trimming removed 4 bases from V and 0 bases from J; junction bases left unmatched: 5. This CDR3 spans 15 amino acids. The CDR3 bases are TGCGCCAGCAGCCGGGGACAGGCCCCTAACTATGGCTACACCTTC. Residues: CASSRGQAPNYGYTF.

The V gene is TRBV11-2, the J gene TRBJ2-2; TRBD2 agrees at 12 bases. The CDR3 covers 17 residues. V shed 4 bases and J 3 bases; nucleotides not matched to a gene: 6. The germline V gene encodes CDR1 SGHAT and CDR2 FQNNGV. The CDR3 loop is CASSSTSGRRDTGELFF. DNA of the CDR3: TGTGCCAGCAGCTCGACTAGCGGGAGAAGGGACACCGGGGAGCTGTTTTTT.

This clone was detected only a few times. This sequence joins TRBV4-3 and TRBJ1-1; 8 bases are a match to TRBD1. After removal of 4 bases from V and 4 bases from J, the junction contained 2 bases not matched to a gene. Germline V gives CDR1 LGHNA, CDR2 YSLEER. The CDR3 is 13 residues long. Here the CDR3 reads CASSPTGVTEAFF. CDR3 DNA sequence: TGCGCCAGCAGCCCGACAGGGGTCACTGAAGCTTTCTTT.

This clone was observed a few times. The chain couples TRBV10-3 to TRBJ2-7; 11 nucleotides align to TRBD2. The V segment lost 6 bases and the J segment 2 bases; nucleotides outside the gene matches: 12. Germline V gene lookup returns CDR1 ENHRY and CDR2 SYGVKD. This CDR3 has 17 residues. The CDR3 bases are TGTGCCATCAGCGATACAGCCGGGACTAGCGGACCCTACGAGCAGTACGTC. This sequence encodes CAISDTAGTSGPYEQYV.

This chain joins TRBV5-1 and TRBJ2-1; 10 nucleotides line up with TRBD2. Trimming cost V 4 bases and J 4 bases; bases outside gene matches: 5. Germline loops: CDR1 SGHRS, CDR2 YFSETQ. The CDR3 is 15 amino acids. In nucleotides, the CDR3 is TGCGCCAGCAGCCTCGGACTAGCGGCGTACAATGAGCAGTTCTTC. This gives the protein CASSLGLAAYNEQFF.

V is TRBV7-9 and J is TRBJ1-5, with D perhaps TRBD1 (5 bases). Germline CDR1 reads SEHNR; CDR2 reads FQNEAQ (reference sequence). V lost 1 base and J lost 4, with 11 bases in between. This CDR3 comprises 15 residues. CDR3 sequence: CASSLEQGSNQPQHF. The CDR3 region has the DNA TGTGCCAGCAGCTTAGAGCAGGGATCGAATCAGCCCCAGCATTTT.

The chain recombines TRBV7-2 with TRBJ2-1; maybe TRBD2 (5 bases). The CDR3 has 15 amino acids. In germline, CDR1 is SGHTA, CDR2 FQGNSA. Trimming stripped 4 bases from V and 5 bases from J, with 15 bases between. The CDR3 is CASSWEPGKHNEQFF. The CDR3 DNA follows: TGTGCCAGCAGCTGGGAACCCGGGAAACACAATGAGCAGTTCTTC.